The source of this TCR beta chain is a study of cytomegalovirus exposure and HLA in healthy donors. The CDR3 is 17 residues long. Germline CDR1 reads LNHDA; CDR2 reads SQIVND (reference sequence). With 3 bases clipped from V and 7 bases from J, the junction kept 11 bases outside the gene matches. The PCR used 60 Vbeta and 13 Jbeta primers. TCRdb's table, derived via immunoSEQ multiplex PCR, lists solely in-frame clones and lacks some. Among 150,000 to 200,000 clones listed, approximately 70% were seen once. Source material: PBMCs. The chain is built from TRBV19 and TRBJ2-1, with 11 nucleotides matching TRBD2. The sequence was collected from a woman aged 25 to 39 in good health and CMV-seronegative. The DNA of the CDR3 is TGTGCCAGTAGTATCGGGTCCGTAGCGGGAGGGTTTAATGAGCAGTTCTTC. Its translation: CASSIGSVAGGFNEQFF.